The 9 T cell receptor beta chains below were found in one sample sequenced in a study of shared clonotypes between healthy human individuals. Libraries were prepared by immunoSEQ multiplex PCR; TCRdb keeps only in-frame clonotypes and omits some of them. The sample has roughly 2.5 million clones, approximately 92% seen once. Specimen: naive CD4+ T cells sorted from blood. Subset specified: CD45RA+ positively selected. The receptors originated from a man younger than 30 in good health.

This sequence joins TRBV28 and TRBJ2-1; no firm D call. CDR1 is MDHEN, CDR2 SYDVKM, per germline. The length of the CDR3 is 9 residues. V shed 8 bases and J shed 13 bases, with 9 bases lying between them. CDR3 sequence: CASGPEQFF. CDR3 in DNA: TGTGCCAGCGGGCCAGAACAGTTCTTC.

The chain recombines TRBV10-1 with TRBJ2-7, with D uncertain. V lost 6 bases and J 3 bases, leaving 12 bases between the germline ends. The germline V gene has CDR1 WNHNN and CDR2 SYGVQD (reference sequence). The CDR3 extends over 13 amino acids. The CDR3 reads CASSPNLGYEQYF. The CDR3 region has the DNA TGCGCCAGCAGCCCAAATCTAGGCTACGAGCAGTACTTC.

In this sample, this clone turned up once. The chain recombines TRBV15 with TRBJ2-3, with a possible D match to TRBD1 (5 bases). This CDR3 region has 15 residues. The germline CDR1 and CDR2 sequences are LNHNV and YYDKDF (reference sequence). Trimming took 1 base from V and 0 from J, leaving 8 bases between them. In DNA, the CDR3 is TGTGCCACCAGCAGAGGGGGCGTTAGCACAGATACGCAGTATTTT. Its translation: CATSRGGVSTDTQYF.

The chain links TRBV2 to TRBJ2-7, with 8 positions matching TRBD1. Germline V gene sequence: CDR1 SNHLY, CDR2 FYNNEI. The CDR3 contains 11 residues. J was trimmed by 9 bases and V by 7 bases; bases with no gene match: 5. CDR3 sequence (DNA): TGTGCCAGCACCCGACAGGGGTGGCAGTACTTC. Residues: CASTRQGWQYF.

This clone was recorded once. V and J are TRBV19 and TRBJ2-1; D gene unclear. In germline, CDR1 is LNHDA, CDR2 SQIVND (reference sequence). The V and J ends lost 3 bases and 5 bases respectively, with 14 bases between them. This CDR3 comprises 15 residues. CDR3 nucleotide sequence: TGTGCCAGTAGTATTGCAGGAGACCTGCACAATGAGCAGTTCTTC. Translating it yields CASSIAGDLHNEQFF.

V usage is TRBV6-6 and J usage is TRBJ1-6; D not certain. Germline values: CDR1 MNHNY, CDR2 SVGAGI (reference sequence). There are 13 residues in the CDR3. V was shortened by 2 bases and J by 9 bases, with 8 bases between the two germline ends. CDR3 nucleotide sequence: TGTGCCAGCAGTTACGGCCCGGCTTCACCCCTCCACTTT. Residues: CASSYGPASPLHF.

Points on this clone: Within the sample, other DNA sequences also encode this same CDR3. CDR3 sequence (DNA): TGCGCCAGCAGCTTGGGCCAGTACCAAGAGACCCAGTACTTC. Its protein product is CASSLGQYQETQYF. The V and J genes are TRBV5-1 and TRBJ2-5; D remains ambiguous. Germline V gene lookup returns CDR1 SGHRS and CDR2 YFSETQ. CDR3 size: 14 residues. V gave up 0 bases and J gave up 0 bases, with 6 bases separating them.

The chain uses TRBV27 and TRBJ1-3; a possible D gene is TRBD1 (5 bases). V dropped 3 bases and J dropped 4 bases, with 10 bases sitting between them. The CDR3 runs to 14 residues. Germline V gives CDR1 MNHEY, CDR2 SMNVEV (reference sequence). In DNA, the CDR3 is TGTGCCAGCAGTTTGACAGTAAACGGAAACACCATATATTTT. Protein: CASSLTVNGNTIYF.

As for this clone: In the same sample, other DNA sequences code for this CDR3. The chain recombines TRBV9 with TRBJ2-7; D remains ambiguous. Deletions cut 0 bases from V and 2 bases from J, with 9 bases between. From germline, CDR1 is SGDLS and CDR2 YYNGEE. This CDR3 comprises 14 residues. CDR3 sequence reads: CASSVGGSTYEQYF. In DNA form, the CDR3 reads TGTGCCAGCAGCGTAGGTGGCAGCACCTACGAGCAGTACTTC.